The 2 T cell receptor beta chains below come from one sample, sequenced in a study of technical replicates of blood from a few donors. The repertoire was sequenced with immunoSEQ multiplex PCR; TCRdb's copy has only in-frame clones and lacks some. The sample records 79,000 or so clones, about 90% being singletons. Material: T cells isolated from PBMCs. The receptors here all came from a human donor in good health.

This rearrangement joins TRBV7-3 to TRBJ2-3; 12 positions match TRBD2. The CDR3 spans 16 residues. The V gene's germline CDR1 is SGHTA and CDR2 FQGTGA. Trimming cost V 3 bases and J 2 bases; bases outside gene matches: 3. In DNA, the CDR3 is TGTGCCAGCAGCTTGCTAGCGGGAGGGCTCACAGATACGCAGTATTTT. This codes for CASSLLAGGLTDTQYF.

The chain employs TRBV9 and TRBJ2-1; D might be TRBD2 (6 bases). In germline, CDR1 is SGDLS, CDR2 YYNGEE. The CDR3 is 14 amino acids. Trimming stripped 0 bases from V and 7 bases from J, with 11 bases between. CDR3 protein: CASSVEGGRNEQFF. In DNA form, the CDR3 reads TGTGCCAGCAGCGTAGAAGGAGGGAGGAATGAGCAGTTCTTC.